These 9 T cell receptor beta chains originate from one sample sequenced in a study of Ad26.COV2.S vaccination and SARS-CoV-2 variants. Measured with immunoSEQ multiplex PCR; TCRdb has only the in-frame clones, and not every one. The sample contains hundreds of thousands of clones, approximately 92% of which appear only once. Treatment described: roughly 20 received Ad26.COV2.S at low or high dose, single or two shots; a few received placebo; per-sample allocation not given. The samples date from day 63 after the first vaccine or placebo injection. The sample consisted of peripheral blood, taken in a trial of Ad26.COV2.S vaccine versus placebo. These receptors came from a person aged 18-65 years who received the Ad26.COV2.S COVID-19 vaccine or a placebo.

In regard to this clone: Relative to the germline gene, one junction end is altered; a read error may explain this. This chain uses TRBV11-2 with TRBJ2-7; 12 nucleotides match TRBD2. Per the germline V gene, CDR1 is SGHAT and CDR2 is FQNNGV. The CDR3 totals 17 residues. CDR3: CASSLVMTSGSPYGQYF. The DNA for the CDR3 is TGTGCCAGCAGCTTAGTTATGACTAGCGGGAGCCCCTACGGGCAGTACTTC.

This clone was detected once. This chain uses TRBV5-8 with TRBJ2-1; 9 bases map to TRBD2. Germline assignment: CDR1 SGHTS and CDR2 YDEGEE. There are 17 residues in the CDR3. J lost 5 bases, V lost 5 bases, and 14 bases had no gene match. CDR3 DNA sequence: TGTGCCAGCAGTCGGGTTGTGAAGACTAGCGGACACAATGAGCAGTTCTTC. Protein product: CASSRVVKTSGHNEQFF. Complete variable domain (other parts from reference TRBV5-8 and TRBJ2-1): EAGVTQSPTHLIKTRGQQATLRCSPISGHTSVYWYQQALGLGLQFLLWYDEGEERNRGNFPPRFSGRQFPNYSSELNVNALELEDSALYLCASSRVVKTSGHNEQFFGPGTRLTVL.

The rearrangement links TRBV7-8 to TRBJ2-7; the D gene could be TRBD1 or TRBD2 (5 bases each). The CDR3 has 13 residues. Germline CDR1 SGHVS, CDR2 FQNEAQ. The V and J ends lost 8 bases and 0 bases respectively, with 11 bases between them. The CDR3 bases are TGTGCCAGCGGGGACCTGAGCTCCTACGAGCAGTACTTC. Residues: CASGDLSSYEQYF.

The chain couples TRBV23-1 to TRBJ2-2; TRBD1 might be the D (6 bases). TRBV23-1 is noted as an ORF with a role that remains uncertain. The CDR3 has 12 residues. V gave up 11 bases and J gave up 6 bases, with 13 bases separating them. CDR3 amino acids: CAGSDSAGELFF. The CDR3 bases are TGCGCCGGCTCGGACAGTGCCGGGGAGCTGTTTTTT.

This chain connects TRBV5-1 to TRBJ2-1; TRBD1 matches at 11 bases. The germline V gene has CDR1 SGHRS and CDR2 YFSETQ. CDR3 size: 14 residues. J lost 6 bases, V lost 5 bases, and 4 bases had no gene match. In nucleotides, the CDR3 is TGCGCCAGCAGTACCGGGACAGGGGGCAATGAGCAGTTCTTC. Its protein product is CASSTGTGGNEQFF. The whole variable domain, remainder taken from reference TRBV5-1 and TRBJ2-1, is KAGVTQTPRYLIKTRGQQVTLSCSPISGHRSVSWYQQTPGQGLQFLFEYFSETQRNKGNFPGRFSGRQFSNSRSEMNVSTLELGDSALYLCASSTGTGGNEQFFGPGTRLTVL.

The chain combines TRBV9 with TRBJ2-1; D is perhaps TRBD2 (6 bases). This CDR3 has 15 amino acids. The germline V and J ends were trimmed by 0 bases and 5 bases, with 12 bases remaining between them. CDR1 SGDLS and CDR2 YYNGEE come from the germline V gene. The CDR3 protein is CASSVGLGGNNEQFF. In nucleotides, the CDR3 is TGTGCCAGCAGCGTAGGACTAGGAGGAAACAATGAGCAGTTCTTC.

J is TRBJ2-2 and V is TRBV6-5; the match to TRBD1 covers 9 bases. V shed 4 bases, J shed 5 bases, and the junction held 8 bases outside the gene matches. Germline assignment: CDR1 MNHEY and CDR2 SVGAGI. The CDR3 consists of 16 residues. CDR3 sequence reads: CASSSSGTGKTGELFF. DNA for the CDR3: TGTGCCAGCAGTTCTTCCGGGACAGGGAAGACCGGGGAGCTGTTTTTT.

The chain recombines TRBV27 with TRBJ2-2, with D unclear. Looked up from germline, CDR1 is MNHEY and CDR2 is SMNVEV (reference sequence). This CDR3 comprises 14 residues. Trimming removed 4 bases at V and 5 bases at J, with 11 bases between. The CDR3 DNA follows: TGTGCCAGCAGTTCCCCCCGACGTACCGGGGAGCTGTTTTTT. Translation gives CASSSPRRTGELFF.

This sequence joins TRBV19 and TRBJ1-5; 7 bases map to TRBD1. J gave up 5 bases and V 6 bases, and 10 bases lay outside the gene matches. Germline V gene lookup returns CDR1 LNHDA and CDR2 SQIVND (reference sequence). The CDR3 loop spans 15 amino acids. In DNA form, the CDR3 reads TGTGCCAGTAGAAACTCAGGGGGATCGTATCAGCCCCAGCATTTT. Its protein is CASRNSGGSYQPQHF. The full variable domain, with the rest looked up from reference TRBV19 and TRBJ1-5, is DGGITQSPKYLFRKEGQNVTLSCEQNLNHDAMYWYRQDPGQGLRLIYYSQIVNDFQKGDIAEGYSVSREKKESFPLTVTSAQKNPTAFYLCASRNSGGSYQPQHFGDGTRLSIL.